This entry describes one TCR beta chain. Its specificity is unknown. The data are from a study of T cell responses to AZD1222 COVID-19 vaccine. CDR3 size: 14 residues. Germline V gives CDR1 SGHNT, CDR2 YYREEE (reference sequence). The germline V and J ends were trimmed by 0 bases and 6 bases, with 12 bases remaining between them. Generated by immunoSEQ multiplex PCR, the TCRdb table keeps only in-frame clones and is missing some. This sample yields about 120,000 clones, of which roughly 91% are seen a single time; approximately 1.1% belongs to the top ten. Points from the study as a whole: CD4 TCRs associated with vaccination spanned spike, dominating at 160-218 and 743-854. Spike-specific TCR depth and breadth grew after two AZD1222 doses. Repertoire sampling was restricted to post-peak T cell response timepoints.

The sample here was peripheral blood, taken on day 0 of AZD1222 vaccination. J is TRBJ1-2 and V is TRBV5-4; a weak D match, TRBD1 (5 bases). The sequence was collected from an adult in good health. The CDR3 here is CASSLVGSRDGYTF. CDR3 sequence (DNA): TGTGCCAGCAGCTTGGTTGGGTCCAGGGATGGCTACACCTTC.